These 29 T cell receptor beta chains came from one sample sequenced in a study of T cell responses to AZD1222 COVID-19 vaccine. Profiling relied on immunoSEQ multiplex PCR, and the TCRdb table lists in-frame clones only, not all of them. The sample lists 80,000 or so clones, roughly nine tenths occurring once. This specimen consisted of peripheral blood, obtained on day 0 of AZD1222 vaccination. The receptor set was obtained from an adult in good health.

V usage is TRBV7-8 and J usage is TRBJ2-7; 9 nucleotides align to TRBD1. Germline CDR1 reads SGHVS; CDR2 reads FQNEAQ. The CDR3 spans 16 residues. The junction had 9 bases not matched to a gene; V was cut back by 1 base and J by 5 bases. In nucleotides, the CDR3 is TGTGCCAGCAGCTTAGGGGCGGACAGGGGCTTCGACGAGCAGTACTTC. Translation: CASSLGADRGFDEQYF.

This rearrangement joins TRBV7-8 to TRBJ1-5; maybe TRBD1 (6 bases). Germline CDR1 reads SGHVS; CDR2 reads FQNEAQ. The CDR3 spans 17 residues. V was shortened by 1 base and J by 3 bases, with 16 bases between the two germline ends. The chain's CDR3 is CASSLGEGTFLNQPQHF. The CDR3 DNA reads TGTGCCAGCAGCTTAGGGGAAGGGACATTTCTCAATCAGCCCCAGCATTTT. Full variable domain (missing parts from reference TRBV7-8 and TRBJ1-5): GAGVSQSPRYKVAKRGQDVALRCDPISGHVSLFWYQQALGQGPEFLTYFQNEAQLDKSGLPSDRFFAERPEGSVSTLKIQRTQQEDSAVYLCASSLGEGTFLNQPQHFGDGTRLSIL.

The genes are TRBV11-2 and TRBJ1-2, with no clear D. The V end lost 5 bases, the J end lost 5 bases, and 18 bases lay between the germline ends. The CDR3 extends over 15 amino acids. In germline, CDR1 is SGHAT, CDR2 FQNNGV. The CDR3 loop is CASSPFVGQAYGYTF. In nucleotides, the CDR3 is TGTGCCAGCAGCCCCTTCGTAGGGCAGGCTTATGGCTACACCTTC.

V gene TRBV7-2 combines with J gene TRBJ1-5; D gene uncertain. The V end lost 3 bases, the J end lost 3 bases, and 9 bases lay between the germline ends. Germline CDR1 reads SGHTA; CDR2 reads FQGNSA. The CDR3 is 14 residues long. The CDR3 sequence is CASSFGPNNQPQHF. The DNA of the CDR3 is TGTGCCAGCAGCTTTGGTCCTAACAATCAGCCCCAGCATTTT.

The chain recombines TRBV18 with TRBJ1-4; D is uncertain. The germline gives CDR1 KGHSH, CDR2 LQKENI. V was cut by 3 bases and J by 0 bases, with 5 bases left in between. The CDR3 is 14 residues long. In nucleotides, the CDR3 is TGTGCCAGCTCACCGGGGACAACTAATGAAAAACTGTTTTTT. This gives the protein CASSPGTTNEKLFF.

This chain uses TRBV7-6 with TRBJ2-6; D may be TRBD1 (5 bases). The CDR3 length is 15 residues. The ends were cut back, 8 bases at V and 0 bases at J, with 11 bases in the middle. CDR1 is SGHVS, CDR2 FNYEAQ, per germline. CDR3 bases: TGTGCCAGCCGACAGACAGTCTCTGGGGCCAACGTCCTGACTTTC. It encodes CASRQTVSGANVLTF. Full variable domain (missing parts from reference TRBV7-6 and TRBJ2-6): GAGVSQSPRYKVTKRGQDVALRCDPISGHVSLYWYRQALGQGPEFLTYFNYEAQQDKSGLPNDRFSAERPEGSISTLTIQRTEQRDSAMYRCASRQTVSGANVLTFGAGSRLTVL.

The V gene is TRBV7-9, the J gene TRBJ2-2, with 8 bases lining up with TRBD1. The germline V gene has CDR1 SEHNR and CDR2 FQNEAQ (reference sequence). This CDR3 spans 17 amino acids. Losses at the gene ends were 7 bases for V and 0 bases for J; bases not matched to a gene: 10. Here the CDR3 reads CASTVDRGTANTGELFF. DNA of the CDR3: TGTGCCAGCACCGTAGACAGGGGAACCGCGAACACCGGGGAGCTGTTTTTT.

As to this clone: The germline gene is not matched at one end of the junction; a read error may be the cause. The V and J genes are TRBV7-9 and TRBJ1-1; the D is unclear. Germline lookup yields CDR1 SEHNR and CDR2 FQNEAQ (reference sequence). This CDR3 has 14 residues. The CDR3 protein is CAGSPEAGGTEAFF. The CDR3 coding sequence is TGTGCCGGCAGCCCAGAGGCCGGAGGCACTGAAGCTTTCTTT.

The CDR3 nucleotides are TGTGCCAGCAGTTTATCTCACGTACGGAAGGAGACCCAGTACTTC. Protein sequence: CASSLSHVRKETQYF. V usage is TRBV2 and J usage is TRBJ2-5; D is ambiguous. V shed 5 bases and J shed 5 bases, with 18 bases lying between them. In germline, CDR1 is SNHLY, CDR2 FYNNEI. This CDR3 has 15 amino acids.

V and J are TRBV5-1 and TRBJ1-1, with 7 positions matching TRBD1. This CDR3 comprises 15 residues. V dropped 4 bases and J dropped 1; count of bases not matched to a gene: 7. CDR1 and CDR2 (germline): SGHRS, YFSETQ. The chain's CDR3 is CASSLLTGPNTEAFF. The CDR3, as DNA: TGCGCCAGCAGCCTCTTGACAGGGCCGAACACTGAAGCTTTCTTT.

CDR3 sequence: CASSRRSLAGVADTQYF. CDR3 nucleotides: TGTGCCAGCAGCCGCCGGTCGCTAGCGGGAGTGGCAGATACGCAGTATTTT. This chain uses TRBV3-1 (or the pseudogene TRBV3-2) with TRBJ2-3, with 10 bases identical to TRBD2. From germline, CDR1 is LGHDT and CDR2 YNNKEL (reference sequence). This CDR3 is 17 amino acids long. Trimming removed 4 bases from V and 4 bases from J; junction bases left unmatched: 11.

This clone came up once. The V and J genes are TRBV9 and TRBJ1-2; 9 bases agree with TRBD1. J lost 8 bases, V lost 3 bases, and 20 bases had no gene match. Germline values: CDR1 SGDLS, CDR2 YYNGEE. This CDR3 has 18 residues. The CDR3 nucleotides read TGTGCCAGCAGCGGGGGGCTACCGGGACAGGGTGTTTCGAAAGGCTACACCTTC. Protein sequence: CASSGGLPGQGVSKGYTF.

The CDR3 sequence: CASRLVGQQGEKLFF. As DNA, the CDR3 is TGTGCAAGTCGCTTAGTAGGACAGCAGGGTGAAAAACTGTTTTTT. The V and J genes are TRBV12-2 and TRBJ1-4; TRBD1 is the table's D call and was not checked against the DNA. TRBV12-2 is annotated as a pseudogene. CDR3 size: 15 residues.

This chain connects TRBV9 to TRBJ1-4; D unclear. Trimming shortened V by 0 bases and J by 5 bases, and 11 bases separated the two germline ends. Per germline, CDR1 SGDLS and CDR2 YYNGEE. This CDR3 has 15 amino acids. As DNA, the CDR3 is TGTGCCAGCAGCGTAGCTCCGACTGCGAATGAAAAACTGTTTTTT. Translating it yields CASSVAPTANEKLFF.

The J gene is TRBJ2-7, the V gene TRBV9; D perhaps matches TRBD2 (6 bases). Germline CDR1 reads SGDLS; CDR2 reads YYNGEE. The CDR3 is 14 amino acids. The V gene lost 3 bases and the J gene lost 0 bases, with 10 bases spanning the gap. The CDR3 DNA sequence: TGTGCCAGCAGCGCGCGGGACCTCTCCTACGAGCAGTACTTC. Translation gives CASSARDLSYEQYF.

The chain uses TRBV30 and TRBJ1-3; 7 nucleotides align to TRBD1. The CDR3 covers 16 residues. After removal of 1 base from V and 4 bases from J, the junction contained 10 bases not matched to a gene. Germline CDR1 reads GTSNPN; CDR2 reads SVGIG (reference sequence). The DNA of the CDR3 is TGTGCCTGGAGTGGTCCGGAGGGGGCTCCAGGAAACACCATATATTTT. Its translation is CAWSGPEGAPGNTIYF.

The rearrangement links TRBV7-6 to TRBJ2-3, with unresolved D. The germline V gene encodes CDR1 SGHVS and CDR2 FNYEAQ. The CDR3 extends over 13 amino acids. Deletions cut 5 bases from V and 8 bases from J, with 14 bases between. CDR3 region: CASSPMGFGTQYF. In nucleotides, the CDR3 is TGTGCCAGCAGCCCGATGGGGTTTGGTACGCAGTATTTT.

For the CDR3, the DNA is TGTGCCAGCTCACCAGTAGGGGGCAATCAGCCCCAGCATTTT. This translates into CASSPVGGNQPQHF. The chain recombines TRBV18 with TRBJ1-5; D is possibly TRBD1 (5 bases). The CDR3 consists of 14 residues. Germline V gives CDR1 KGHSH, CDR2 LQKENI. V gave up 2 bases and J gave up 2 bases, with 7 bases separating them.

This sequence joins TRBV20-1 and TRBJ1-6; TRBD1 aligns across 7 bases. The CDR3 is 15 amino acids. CDR1 and CDR2 (germline): DFQATT, SNEGSKA (reference sequence). The junction had 6 bases not matched to a gene; V was cut back by 3 bases and J by 4 bases. CDR3 nucleotides: TGCAGTGCTAGTGGACAGGACCTTTATAATTCACCCCTCCACTTT. This translates into CSASGQDLYNSPLHF.

This clone was seen only once. V gene TRBV10-3 combines with J gene TRBJ1-1, with D tentatively TRBD1 (6 bases). The CDR3 has 11 amino acids. Germline CDR1 is ENHRY and CDR2 is SYGVKD. The germline V and J ends were trimmed by 3 bases and 10 bases, with 9 bases remaining between them. CDR3 region: CAISEGGLAFF. In DNA, the CDR3 is TGTGCCATCAGTGAAGGGGGGCTAGCTTTCTTT.

V gene TRBV6-5 combines with J gene TRBJ1-2; D is unresolved. The CDR3 is made up of 13 amino acids. Germline V gene sequence: CDR1 MNHEY, CDR2 SVGAGI. With 6 bases removed from V and 7 bases from J, the gap between germline ends came to 15 bases. CDR3 amino acids: CASRSPGSSGYTF. The CDR3 coding sequence is TGTGCCAGCAGATCACCCGGGTCATCTGGCTACACCTTC.

In its sample, this clone was seen a few times. The chain employs TRBV5-1 and TRBJ1-4; D gene ambiguous. CDR3 length equals 14 residues. The germline gives CDR1 SGHRS, CDR2 YFSETQ. Trimming took off 0 bases at V and 10 bases at J, with 13 bases between the two ends. CDR3 DNA: TGCGCCAGCAGCTTGGCCGGGGAAGTAGGAAAACTGTTTTTT. Translating it yields CASSLAGEVGKLFF.

V and J are TRBV25-1 and TRBJ2-2, with 10 positions matching TRBD2. This CDR3 is 16 amino acids long. V shed 5 bases and J 6 bases; nucleotides not matched to a gene: 9. Germline CDR1 MGHDK, CDR2 SYGVNS. In nucleotides, the CDR3 is TGTGCCAGCAGTCAAGGAGCGGGAGGGGTCTCCGGGGAGCTGTTTTTT. Amino acids: CASSQGAGGVSGELFF.

The chain carries TRBV9 and TRBJ2-2, with D possibly matching TRBD2 (5 bases). This CDR3 region has 17 residues. Per the germline V gene, CDR1 is SGDLS and CDR2 is YYNGEE. V lost 3 bases and J 1 base, leaving 16 bases between the germline ends. CDR3 residues: CASSGPRVGGNTGELFF. CDR3 nucleotide sequence: TGTGCCAGCAGCGGGCCCCGCGTAGGAGGGAACACCGGGGAGCTGTTTTTT.

This chain joins TRBV29-1 and TRBJ2-3; D unclear. CDR1 is SQVTM and CDR2 is ANQGSEA in the germline V gene. Trimming shortened V by 4 bases and J by 2 bases, and 10 bases separated the two germline ends. The CDR3 totals 13 residues. The chain's CDR3 is CSVAAVLTDTQYF. The DNA of the CDR3 is TGCAGCGTTGCGGCAGTCCTCACAGATACGCAGTATTTT.

V usage is TRBV6-1 and J usage is TRBJ1-1, with 7 bases fitting TRBD1. Trimming took 2 bases from V and 1 from J; bases not matched to a gene: 4. Germline V gene data show CDR1 as MNHNS and CDR2 as SASEGT. The CDR3 covers 15 residues. CDR3 sequence (DNA): TGTGCCAGCAGTGAACCCAGGGACAGGAACACTGAAGCTTTCTTT. Its protein is CASSEPRDRNTEAFF.

The chain recombines TRBV27 with TRBJ2-1; the D is unclear. Germline V CDR1 and CDR2: MNHEY, SMNVEV (reference sequence). The length of the CDR3 is 12 residues. V was clipped by 7 bases and J by 4 bases, with 8 bases between them. The CDR3 sequence: CASIGYYNEQFF. The DNA for the CDR3 is TGTGCCAGCATCGGCTATTACAATGAGCAGTTCTTC.

The chain has TRBV18 and TRBJ2-1; 7 nucleotides align to TRBD1. Germline V gives CDR1 KGHSH, CDR2 LQKENI. Losses at the gene ends were 4 bases for V and 3 bases for J; bases not matched to a gene: 3. The CDR3 consists of 14 residues. CDR3 DNA: TGTGCCAGCTCACGTCGACAGGGCTACAATGAGCAGTTCTTC. Its protein product is CASSRRQGYNEQFF.

This chain links TRBV2 with TRBJ2-3; D possibly corresponds to TRBD1 (6 bases). This CDR3 is built from 13 residues. Between the trimmed V and J ends, which lost 8 bases and 3 bases, there was a span of 12 bases. Per the germline V gene, CDR1 is SNHLY and CDR2 is FYNNEI. The CDR3 DNA reads TGTGCCAGCCGCGACCAGGGGACAGATACGCAGTATTTT. It yields the protein CASRDQGTDTQYF.